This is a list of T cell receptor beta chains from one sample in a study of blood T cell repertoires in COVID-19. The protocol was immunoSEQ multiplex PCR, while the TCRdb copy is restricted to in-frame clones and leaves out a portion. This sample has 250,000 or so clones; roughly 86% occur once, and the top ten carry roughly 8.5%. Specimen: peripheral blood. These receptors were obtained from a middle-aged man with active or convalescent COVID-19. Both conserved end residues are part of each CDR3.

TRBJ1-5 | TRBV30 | CAAEAGGEQPQHF
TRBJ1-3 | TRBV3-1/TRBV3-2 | CASSQVAISGNTIYF
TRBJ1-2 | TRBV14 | CASSPDLGVSYYGYTF
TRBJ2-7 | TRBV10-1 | CASSEATGLEYEQYF
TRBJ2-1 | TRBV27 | CASSYNSYNEQFF
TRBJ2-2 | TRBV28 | CASTLPSGTGDTGELFF
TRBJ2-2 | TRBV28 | CASSSPGQGADTGELFF
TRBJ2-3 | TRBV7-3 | CASSFDSTSTDTQYF
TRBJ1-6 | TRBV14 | CASSRETENSPLHF
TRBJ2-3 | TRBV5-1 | CASSLSSSTDTQYF
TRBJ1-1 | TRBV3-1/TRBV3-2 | CASSQSYENTEAFF
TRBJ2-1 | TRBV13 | CASSRGNNEQFF
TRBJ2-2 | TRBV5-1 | CASSLGLAENTGELFF
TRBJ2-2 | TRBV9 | CASSVDLAGVGTGELFF
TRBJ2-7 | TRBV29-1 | CSVTRDRVSYEQYF
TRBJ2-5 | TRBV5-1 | CASSANRGLGETQYF
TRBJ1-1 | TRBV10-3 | CAISGTRQGNTEAFF
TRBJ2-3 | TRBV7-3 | CASSLSSGTDTQYF
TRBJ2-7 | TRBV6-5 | CASKVGGYEQYF
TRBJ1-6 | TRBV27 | CASSLYPPLGRTSSYNSPLHF
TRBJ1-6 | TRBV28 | CASRPGTTYNSPLHF
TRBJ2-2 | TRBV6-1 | CASSEMLAGATNTGELFF
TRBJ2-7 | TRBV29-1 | CSVEGKGDFYEQYF
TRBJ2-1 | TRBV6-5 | CASRPRDSHGQFF
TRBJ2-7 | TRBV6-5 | CAISVAGAYEQYF
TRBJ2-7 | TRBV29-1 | CSVASGRPSYEQYF